The rows below give T cell receptor beta chains drawn from one sample of a study of blood T cell repertoires in COVID-19. TCRdb's copy holds only in-frame clones and misses some; the assay was immunoSEQ multiplex PCR. The data show just under 60,000 clones, under 80% seen once. Sequenced: peripheral blood. Receptor source: a human donor in a cohort sampled during active COVID-19. CDR3s include the opening cysteine and the closing phenylalanine or tryptophan. Fields, in order: D gene, J gene, clone size, V gene, CDR3 DNA, CDR3 protein. A D gene is named only where the DNA matches it firmly. Clone size is shown for a subset of rows, as once, few, many or a class of expanded clone.

TRBD1 | TRBJ2-5 | few | TRBV3-1/TRBV3-2 | TGTGCCAGCAGTGGGACAGCCCAAGAGACCCAGTACTTC | CASSGTAQETQYF
- | TRBJ2-5 | - | TRBV2 | TGTGCCAGCATCCGCGGCGGAGAGACCCAGTACTTC | CASIRGGETQYF
- | TRBJ2-1 | - | TRBV28 | TGTGCCAGCACGAGCTTCTACAATGAGCAGTTCTTC | CASTSFYNEQFF
- | TRBJ2-5 | - | TRBV30 | TGTGCCTGGGGGGGGACTCCATTCGGGACCCAGTACTTC | CAWGGTPFGTQYF
- | TRBJ1-6 | - | TRBV3-1/TRBV3-2 | TGTGCCAGCAGCCAAGGCCAGAATAATTCACCCCTCCACTTT | CASSQGQNNSPLHF
- | TRBJ2-7 | - | TRBV19 | TGTGCCAGTAGCATGGACATCTCCTACGAGCAGTACTTC | CASSMDISYEQYF
- | TRBJ2-7 | - | TRBV12-3/TRBV12-4 | TGTGCCAGCAGTCCCGGAGGCCCCGAGCAGTACTTC | CASSPGGPEQYF
TRBD1 | TRBJ1-2 | - | TRBV24-1 | TGTGCCACCAGTGAGGAATCAGGGGGTGGCTACACCTTC | CATSEESGGGYTF
- | TRBJ1-2 | - | TRBV5-1 | TGCGCCAGCAGCTTGGGGCGGGGGTATGGCTACACCTTC | CASSLGRGYGYTF
TRBD1 | TRBJ1-1 | - | TRBV28 | TGTGCCAGCAGTCACGACAGGGAAACTTTCTTT | CASSHDRETFF
- | TRBJ1-6 | - | TRBV28 | TGTGCCAGCAGTTCCACAGGGAATTCACCCCTCCACTTT | CASSSTGNSPLHF
- | TRBJ1-2 | - | TRBV19 | TGTGCCAGTAGTATAGTCGGCAGGGGAATGTCTAACTATGGCTACACCTTC | CASSIVGRGMSNYGYTF
- | TRBJ1-2 | - | TRBV29-1 | TGCAGCGTTGAAGATTCGGGAGGGTTCGGCTATGGCTACACCTTC | CSVEDSGGFGYGYTF
TRBD1 | TRBJ2-5 | - | TRBV23-1 | TGCGCCAGCAGTCAACCCCTCCCCTTGGGACAGGGGGCGGCCCAGTACTTC | CASSQPLPLGQGAAQYF
- | TRBJ2-7 | - | TRBV4-1 | TGCGCCAGCAGCCAAGCGTCAGGGTCCTACGAGCAGTACTTC | CASSQASGSYEQYF
- | TRBJ2-7 | - | TRBV11-2 | TGTGCCAGCAGCTTAGAGTCTAGCGACGAGCAGTACTTC | CASSLESSDEQYF
TRBD1 | TRBJ2-1 | - | TRBV9 | TGTGCCAGCAGCGTAGACCTTATGACAGGGGGCTACAATGAGCAGTTCTTC | CASSVDLMTGGYNEQFF
- | TRBJ1-4 | - | TRBV3-1/TRBV3-2 | TGTGCCAGCAGCCCACGGGGATCGGGAGAAAAACTGTTTTTT | CASSPRGSGEKLFF
TRBD2 | TRBJ2-3 | - | TRBV6-4 | TGTGCCAGCAGTTCCTCCGGGACTAGCGGGAGCACAGATACGCAGTATTTT | CASSSSGTSGSTDTQYF
- | TRBJ1-5 | - | TRBV6-5 | TGTGCCAGCAGTTACGGCGGAAATCAGCCCCAGCATTTT | CASSYGGNQPQHF
TRBD1 | TRBJ2-7 | - | TRBV14 | TGTGCCAGCAGCCGAGCCGGGACAGGGGGTAGGGAGCAGTACTTC | CASSRAGTGGREQYF
- | TRBJ2-2 | - | TRBV6-5 | TGTGCCAGCAGTTACTCGAACGGGGGTGGGTCCGGGGAGCTGTTTTTT | CASSYSNGGGSGELFF
TRBD1 | TRBJ1-2 | - | TRBV30 | TGTGCCTGGAGTGCGGGACAGAGAAGCTATGGCTACACCTTC | CAWSAGQRSYGYTF
TRBD2 | TRBJ2-1 | - | TRBV15 | TGTGCCACCAGCAGAGGGTTTGAGGGCGGGAGTATCGATGAGCAGTTCTTC | CATSRGFEGGSIDEQFF
- | TRBJ2-1 | - | TRBV7-9 | TGTGCCATTAGCGATCTTGGGGGGAAGCAGTTCTTC | CAISDLGGKQFF
TRBD1 | TRBJ2-5 | few | TRBV11-2 | TGTGCCAGCAGCTTAGCTGGGACACCCGGGACAGGGAGAACCCAGTACTTC | CASSLAGTPGTGRTQYF
- | TRBJ1-2 | - | TRBV6-6 | TGTGCCAGCAGTTCGTCTAGTGGCTACACCTTC | CASSSSSGYTF
TRBD1 | TRBJ2-7 | - | TRBV24-1 | TGTGCCACCAGCCCCGGGACAGGGGGCTACGAGCAGTACTTC | CATSPGTGGYEQYF
- | TRBJ1-4 | - | TRBV7-2 | TGTGCCAGCAGCTCCGGGACTGTCTCTAATGAAAAACTGTTTTTT | CASSSGTVSNEKLFF
TRBD1 | TRBJ2-5 | - | TRBV5-4 | TGTGCCAGCAGCCCCCGACAGGGGGGCCTGCAAGAGACCCAGTACTTC | CASSPRQGGLQETQYF
TRBD1 | TRBJ2-5 | - | TRBV11-2 | TGTGCCAGCAGGGGACAGGGGGGCGAGACCCAGTACTTC | CASRGQGGETQYF
- | TRBJ2-2 | - | TRBV14 | TGTGCCAGCAGCCAAGCTCAGGGGGCGGGGGCCGGGGAGCTGTTTTTT | CASSQAQGAGAGELFF
TRBD1 | TRBJ2-1 | - | TRBV2 | TGTGCCAGCAGCTACAGGGGGCAGTTGTACAATGAGCAGTTCTTC | CASSYRGQLYNEQFF
TRBD2 | TRBJ2-1 | - | TRBV29-1 | TGCAGCGTTACCTCCGGACTAGCAGGTGATGAGCAGTTCTTC | CSVTSGLAGDEQFF
- | TRBJ1-1 | - | TRBV7-2 | TGTGCCAGCAGCTCAGGGGTAACTGAAGCTTTCTTT | CASSSGVTEAFF
- | TRBJ2-1 | - | TRBV3-1/TRBV3-2 | TGTGCCAGCAGCCAAAGAATCGCGGAGGCACTTTCTTACAATGAGCAGTTCTTC | CASSQRIAEALSYNEQFF
- | TRBJ2-5 | - | TRBV19 | TGTGCCAGTAGTAACAGGGGGGGTAGCCAAGAGACCCAGTACTTC | CASSNRGGSQETQYF
TRBD1 | TRBJ1-2 | - | TRBV28 | TGTGCCAGCCGAATTCCGGGACAGTTATACTATGGCTACACCTTC | CASRIPGQLYYGYTF
- | TRBJ1-6 | once | TRBV25-1 | TGTGCCACCGAGGGCCCCTATAATTCACCCCTCCACTTT | CATEGPYNSPLHF
- | TRBJ2-5 | - | TRBV1 | TGCACCAGCAGCTTTAACGGGGAGACCCAGTACTTC | CTSSFNGETQYF
- | TRBJ2-7 | - | TRBV27 | TGTGCCAGCAGTTTACCCGGGAGTGGAAAGGGTGAGCAGTACTTC | CASSLPGSGKGEQYF
TRBD2 | TRBJ2-3 | - | TRBV6-2/TRBV6-3 | TGTGCCAGCAGTAGGCGGGAGGTTACAGATACGCAGTATTTT | CASSRREVTDTQYF
TRBD1 | TRBJ2-2 | many | TRBV24-1 | TGTGCCACCAGTGACTATGGGACAGGGGGAAGCACCGGGGAGCTGTTTTTT | CATSDYGTGGSTGELFF
- | TRBJ2-3 | - | TRBV4-3 | TGCGCCAGCAGCCAATACGGGGCCCGGGGAGGAGATACGCAGTATTTT | CASSQYGARGGDTQYF
- | TRBJ2-7 | - | TRBV7-8 | TGTGCCAGCAGCCGCGAGACATACTACGAGCAGTACTTC | CASSRETYYEQYF
- | TRBJ1-5 | - | TRBV29-1 | TGCAGCGCTCACTTTGCGAATCAGCCCCAGCATTTT | CSAHFANQPQHF
- | TRBJ2-7 | - | TRBV6-2/TRBV6-3 | TGTGCCAGCAGTTACGGATGGGCCCAGGGGGAGCAGTACTTC | CASSYGWAQGEQYF
- | TRBJ1-2 | - | TRBV15 | TGTGCCACCAGCCAGGCCTGGTCCGGATACGTCTACACCTTC | CATSQAWSGYVYTF
TRBD2 | TRBJ2-1 | - | TRBV5-4 | TGTGCCAGCAGCCCAATGGGGGCTAGCGGGAGTCCGGAGCAGTTCTTC | CASSPMGASGSPEQFF
TRBD2 | TRBJ2-7 | - | TRBV4-2 | TGTGCCAGCAGCCAAGACCCTACGGGACTAGCCGAGCAGTACTTC | CASSQDPTGLAEQYF
TRBD1 | TRBJ2-7 | once | TRBV30 | TGTGCCTGGACTCGGGACAGGGGCTACGAGCAGTACTTC | CAWTRDRGYEQYF
- | TRBJ2-1 | once | TRBV10-2 | TGCGCCAGCAGTTCGACAAGCGGTTACAATGAGCAGTTCTTC | CASSSTSGYNEQFF
- | TRBJ2-2 | - | TRBV5-4 | TGTGCCAGCAGTTCGAAACTCACCGGGGAGCTGTTTTTT | CASSSKLTGELFF
TRBD2 | TRBJ2-7 | - | TRBV11-2 | TGTGCCAGCAGCTTAGGGGTCCAGCGGGGCAACTACGAGCAGTACTTC | CASSLGVQRGNYEQYF